What follows is one TCR beta chain and its context. No antigen is known for it. At the time of sampling, donors were nominally healthy, though unrecorded immune exposures were likely. These data are taken from a study of cytomegalovirus exposure and HLA in healthy donors. The CDR3 contains 11 residues. Germline V gene lookup returns CDR1 SGHNT and CDR2 YYREEE (reference sequence). V dropped 4 bases and J dropped 2 bases, with 3 bases sitting between them. General study points: The authors enumerated 150 to 200 TCR beta chains as linked to cytomegalovirus. Analysis performed later found more than 15,000 TCR beta sequences associated with HLA alleles at 0.05 false discovery rate. High specificity and sensitivity for cytomegalovirus status were reported for the classifier.

60 Vbeta and 13 Jbeta primers were used in PCR. Generated by immunoSEQ multiplex PCR, the TCRdb table keeps only in-frame clones and is missing some. The sample contains under 200,000 clones, less than 85% of which appear only once. This TCR came from a middle-aged man in good health and CMV-seronegative. The rearrangement joins TRBV5-4 to TRBJ2-5; no clear D gene. Sequencing was performed on PBMCs. The CDR3 DNA follows: TGTGCCAGCAGCCTTCAAGAGACCCAGTACTTC. Translated: CASSLQETQYF.